This passage covers 20 T cell receptor beta chains from one sample sequenced in a study of identical twins' blood T cells. Using its own MiXCR run on the 5' RACE reads, TCRdb lists one record per CDR3 protein. The table lists a few hundred thousand distinct CDR3 sequences, roughly 31% of them singletons. The specimen sequenced was PBMCs. The receptors originated from a woman aged 18 to 49 in good health.

The rearrangement joins TRBV12-3 or TRBV12-4 to TRBJ2-7, with a possible D match to TRBD1 (6 bases). The CDR3 consists of 14 residues. The V gene lost 2 bases and the J gene lost 3 bases, with 11 bases spanning the gap. CDR3 in DNA: TGTGCCAGCAGTTTATGGGGGCAGAACTACGAGCAGTACTTC. Its protein product is CASSLWGQNYEQYF.

The sample holds a few counts of this clonotype. The chain carries TRBV19 and TRBJ1-4; D perhaps matches TRBD1 (5 bases). V shed 7 bases and J shed 6 bases, with 18 bases lying between them. Germline loops: CDR1 LNHDA, CDR2 SQIVND (reference sequence). The CDR3 loop spans 15 amino acids. The CDR3 DNA reads TGTGCCAGTACCGGATGGGGCCCGGCGGATGAAAAACTGTTTTTT. This codes for CASTGWGPADEKLFF.

On this clonotype itself: Since a much larger clone is just one base distant, this may be a read error. The chain couples TRBV29-1 to TRBJ2-5; D is unclear. There are 10 residues in the CDR3. CDR1 is SQVTM and CDR2 is ANQGSEA in the germline V gene. DNA of the CDR3: TGCAGCGTTGGAGAAGAGACCAAGTACTTC. Translating it yields CSVGEETKYF. The full variable domain, in which reference TRBV29-1 and TRBJ2-5 provide the parts outside the CDR3, is SAVISQKPSRDICQRGTSLTIQCQVDSQVTMMFWYRQQPGQSLTLIATANQGSEATYESGFVIDKFPISRPNLTFSTLTVSNMSPEDSSIYLCSVGEETKYFGPGTRLLVL.

This clonotype was counted a few times. This rearrangement joins TRBV4-3 to TRBJ1-3, with 9 bases aligning to TRBD1. The junction had 14 bases not matched to a gene; V was cut back by 1 base and J by 7 bases. The CDR3 is made up of 18 amino acids. Germline lookup yields CDR1 LGHNA and CDR2 YSLEER. DNA for the CDR3: TGCGCCAGCAGCCAAGGAGTAGGGGGACAGGGCAGGATGAACACCATATATTTT. As protein: CASSQGVGGQGRMNTIYF.

This clonotype appeared a few times. DNA for the CDR3: TGTGCCAGCAGCTTAAAAGTCGGACTAGGCACGCAGTATTTT. It encodes CASSLKVGLGTQYF. The chain employs TRBV7-2 and TRBJ2-3; 7 positions match TRBD2. The CDR3 consists of 14 residues. Germline V gene sequence: CDR1 SGHTA, CDR2 FQGNSA. The junction had 8 bases not matched to a gene; V was cut back by 2 bases and J by 9 bases.

This chain links TRBV4-3 with TRBJ1-1, with a possible D match to TRBD1 (5 bases). The CDR3 runs to 15 residues. Trimming removed 3 bases at V and 0 bases at J, with 11 bases between. Germline V lookup: CDR1 LGHNA, CDR2 YSLEER. CDR3 DNA: TGCGCCAGCAGCCAGGTGGGGGTCCTGAACACTGAAGCTTTCTTT. Residues: CASSQVGVLNTEAFF.

The chain carries TRBV5-1 and TRBJ2-3; 12 bases are a match to TRBD2. Trimming took 4 bases from V and 2 from J; bases not matched to a gene: 2. Germline CDR1 and CDR2: SGHRS and YFSETQ. The CDR3 has 15 amino acids. Here the CDR3 DNA reads TGCGCCAGCAGCCCTAGCGGGGGGGTCACAGATACGCAGTATTTT. This encodes CASSPSGGVTDTQYF.

The V call is TRBV20-1, the J call TRBJ1-1; tentative D call: TRBD1 (5 bases). The CDR3 contains 13 residues. The V end lost 6 bases, the J end lost 0 bases, and 11 bases lay between the germline ends. The germline CDR1 and CDR2 sequences are DFQATT and SNEGSKA (reference sequence). CDR3 region: CSADSGLNTEAFF. The CDR3 region has the DNA TGCAGTGCCGACTCGGGACTGAACACTGAAGCTTTCTTT.

This clonotype was seen a few times. The rearrangement links TRBV29-1 to TRBJ1-2, with TRBD1 matching 9 bases. The V segment lost 6 bases and the J segment 4 bases; nucleotides outside the gene matches: 6. From germline, CDR1 is SQVTM and CDR2 ANQGSEA. The CDR3 covers 13 residues. Here the CDR3 reads CSVQTGGSYGYTF. The CDR3 nucleotides read TGCAGCGTGCAAACAGGGGGCTCCTATGGCTACACCTTC.

The CDR3 nucleotides read TGTGCCAGCACAAAAGGCCGTTCAGATACGCAGTATTTT. Translation: CASTKGRSDTQYF. V is TRBV6-1 and J is TRBJ2-3, with no clear D. V lost 7 bases and J 4 bases, leaving 12 bases between the germline ends. The CDR3 runs to 13 residues. Germline assignment: CDR1 MNHNS and CDR2 SASEGT.

The chain joins TRBV5-6 to TRBJ1-1, with unresolved D. The V gene lost 2 bases and the J gene lost 3 bases, with 8 bases spanning the gap. The CDR3 contains 13 residues. Germline CDR1 is SGHDT and CDR2 is YYEEEE. The CDR3 loop is CASSFQVDTEAFF. CDR3 DNA: TGTGCCAGCAGCTTTCAGGTCGACACTGAAGCTTTCTTT. The entire variable domain, with the rest obtained from reference TRBV5-6 and TRBJ1-1, is as follows: DAGVTQSPTHLIKTRGQQVTLRCSPKSGHDTVSWYQQALGQGPQFIFQYYEEEERQRGNFPDRFSGHQFPNYSSELNVNALLLGDSALYLCASSFQVDTEAFFGQGTRLTVV.

This rearrangement joins TRBV7-8 to TRBJ1-3, with D possibly TRBD1 on 6 matching bases. The germline V and J ends were trimmed by 5 bases and 0 bases, with 14 bases remaining between them. Germline V gene lookup returns CDR1 SGHVS and CDR2 FQNEAQ. The CDR3 spans 16 residues. The CDR3 here is CASSPSTGLSGNTIYF. Written as DNA, the CDR3 is TGTGCCAGCAGCCCCTCGACAGGCCTCTCTGGAAACACCATATATTTT.

This chain links TRBV19 with TRBJ1-5; no clear D gene. The CDR3 extends over 13 amino acids. V gave up 2 bases and J gave up 5 bases, with 7 bases separating them. Germline lookup yields CDR1 LNHDA and CDR2 SQIVND (reference sequence). For the CDR3, the DNA is TGTGCCAGTAGTATAAGGACCGATCAGCCCCAGCATTTT. Its translation is CASSIRTDQPQHF. The full variable domain, in which reference TRBV19 and TRBJ1-5 provide the parts outside the CDR3, is DGGITQSPKYLFRKEGQNVTLSCEQNLNHDAMYWYRQDPGQGLRLIYYSQIVNDFQKGDIAEGYSVSREKKESFPLTVTSAQKNPTAFYLCASSIRTDQPQHFGDGTRLSIL.

This clonotype has just a few counts. This rearrangement joins TRBV7-9 to TRBJ2-1; 7 nucleotides align to TRBD2. This CDR3 is built from 14 residues. CDR1 and CDR2 from the germline V gene are SEHNR and FQNEAQ (reference sequence). J lost 5 bases, V lost 2 bases, and 3 bases had no gene match. The CDR3 loop is CASSLLADNNEQFF. CDR3 DNA: TGTGCCAGCAGCTTACTAGCGGATAACAATGAGCAGTTCTTC. Combining the CDR3 with reference TRBV7-9 and TRBJ2-1 gives the whole variable domain DTGVSQNPRHKITKRGQNVTFRCDPISEHNRLYWYRQTLGQGPEFLTYFQNEAQLEKSRLLSDRFSAERPKGSFSTLEIQRTEQGDSAMYLCASSLLADNNEQFFGPGTRLTVL.

Ten or more counts support this clonotype. The CDR3 here is CASSQGVHQPQHF. The DNA of the CDR3 is TGTGCCAGCAGCCAAGGGGTTCACCAGCCCCAGCATTTT. The chain combines TRBV3-1 with TRBJ1-5; no firm D call. V was pared by 1 base and J by 7 bases, with 8 bases between. The CDR3 is made up of 13 amino acids. CDR1 is LGHDT and CDR2 is YNNKEL in the germline V gene (reference sequence). The full variable domain, its missing parts supplied by reference TRBV3-1 and TRBJ1-5, is DTAVSQTPKYLVTQMGNDKSIKCEQNLGHDTMYWYKQDSKKFLKIMFSYNNKELIINETVPNRFSPKSPDKAHLNLHINSLELGDSAVYFCASSQGVHQPQHFGDGTRLSIL.

J is TRBJ2-2 and V is TRBV9; possibly TRBD2 for D (5 bases). The CDR3 loop spans 15 amino acids. CDR1 and CDR2 from the germline V gene are SGDLS and YYNGEE. V was trimmed by 4 bases and J by 5 bases, leaving 15 bases between them. The CDR3 loop reads CASSSDWSGTGELFF. CDR3 nucleotide sequence: TGTGCCAGCAGCTCGGACTGGAGTGGGACCGGGGAGCTGTTTTTT.

Here the CDR3 DNA reads TGTGCCAGCAGCCAAGACCCCTCGGGACGCATTACCGGGGAGCTGTTTTTT. Translating gives CASSQDPSGRITGELFF. The chain is built from TRBV14 and TRBJ2-2; D may match TRBD1 or TRBD2 (5 bases each). The V end lost 0 bases, the J end lost 5 bases, and 16 bases lay between the germline ends. The germline V gene has CDR1 SGHDN and CDR2 FVKESK. The CDR3 runs to 17 residues.

V usage is TRBV19 and J usage is TRBJ2-1; 9 nucleotides align to TRBD2. The CDR3 extends over 14 amino acids. Looked up from germline, CDR1 is LNHDA and CDR2 is SQIVND (reference sequence). Trimming at V came to 6 bases and at J to 2 bases, leaving 2 bases not matched to a gene. CDR3 DNA sequence: TGTGCCAGTAGGGGCGGGAGGGCCTACAATGAGCAGTTCTTC. It specifies CASRGGRAYNEQFF.

V is TRBV30 and J is TRBJ2-2; the D gene is possibly TRBD1 (5 bases). The CDR3 has 14 amino acids. Germline CDR1 and CDR2: GTSNPN and SVGIG (reference sequence). The V gene lost 3 bases and the J gene lost 6 bases, with 14 bases spanning the gap. In nucleotides, the CDR3 is TGTGCCTGGAGCACAGGTCTTTTTGCCGGGGAGCTGTTTTTT. As protein: CAWSTGLFAGELFF.

The V call is TRBV29-1, the J call TRBJ2-1; TRBD2 is a possible D gene (6 bases). Trimming removed 1 base at V and 3 bases at J, with 13 bases between. The CDR3 contains 15 residues. Germline values: CDR1 SQVTM, CDR2 ANQGSEA. CDR3: CSVEAGRDHYNEQFF. CDR3 nucleotides: TGCAGCGTTGAAGCGGGGCGGGACCACTACAATGAGCAGTTCTTC.